These 9 T cell receptor beta chains came from one sample sequenced in a study of blood T cells in healthy people across ages. A J-beta primer mix and a sample-barcoded 5' primer were used in a second PCR of roughly 7 to 12 cycles. TCRdb re-analysed the 5' RACE reads in MiXCR, keeping a single row per CDR3 protein. The sample contains fewer than 800,000 distinct CDR3 sequences, 25% of which appear only once. These data were also reused for a study on T cells of mothers and their children.

The specimen was blood. These receptors all stem from a boy between 10 and 17 years old in good health.

This clonotype appeared a few times. The J gene is TRBJ2-7, the V gene TRBV7-6; the D gene is possibly TRBD2 (5 bases). The V gene's germline CDR1 is SGHVS and CDR2 FNYEAQ. The CDR3 is 16 residues long. V was cut by 5 bases and J by 9 bases, with 26 bases left in between. CDR3 DNA: TGTGCCAGCAGCCTTTCTACCGGGAATGACCTACGAGGGCAGTACTTC. Translation: CASSLSTGNDLRGQYF.

This clonotype occurred many times. The chain combines TRBV7-3 with TRBJ2-1, with 7 bases that match TRBD1. V dropped 5 bases and J dropped 4; count of bases not matched to a gene: 5. CDR3 length: 14 amino acids. Germline values: CDR1 SGHTA, CDR2 FQGTGA. The CDR3, as DNA: TGTGCCAGCAGCCCGGGACAGAGTTACAATGAGCAGTTCTTC. This translates into CASSPGQSYNEQFF.

V usage is TRBV27 and J usage is TRBJ1-5; D unresolved. Germline V CDR1 and CDR2: MNHEY, SMNVEV (reference sequence). V was clipped by 8 bases and J by 8 bases, with 16 bases between them. The CDR3 contains 13 residues. The CDR3 loop reads CASQRRVGEPQHF. The DNA for the CDR3 is TGTGCCAGCCAAAGGAGGGTCGGGGAGCCCCAGCATTTT.

The chain combines TRBV5-1 with TRBJ2-5; possibly TRBD1 for D (5 bases). With the DNA end fitting TRBJ2-7 better, the J assignment may be wrong. Germline CDR1 is SGHRS and CDR2 is YFSETQ. CDR3 length equals 16 residues. The DNA of the CDR3 is TGCGCCAGCAGCTTGGATAGGGGCGCCGGGTCCTACGAGCAGTACTTC. Protein sequence: CASSLDRGAGSYEQYF.

V usage is TRBV12-3 or TRBV12-4 and J usage is TRBJ1-2, with TRBD1 identical over 7 bases. This CDR3 has 14 residues. V shed 4 bases, J shed 8 bases, and the junction held 10 bases outside the gene matches. For the CDR3, the DNA is TGTGCCAGCAGTTCGACCGTACAGGGGAGCGGCTACACCTTC. As protein: CASSSTVQGSGYTF.

In this sample, this clonotype turned up a few times. The junction departs from germline at one end; a sequencing error may be responsible. The chain couples TRBV4-2 to TRBJ2-3; a possible D gene is TRBD2 (6 bases). The germline V gene encodes CDR1 LGHNA and CDR2 YNFKEQ. There are 15 residues in the CDR3. The DNA for the CDR3 is TGTGCCGGCAGCCAAGCCCAAACTAGCACGGATACGCAGTATTTT. It encodes CAGSQAQTSTDTQYF.

The CDR3 loop reads CSAAKASDTQYF. CDR3 DNA sequence: TGCAGTGCGGCCAAAGCTTCAGATACGCAGTATTTT. The chain combines TRBV20-1 with TRBJ2-3; D not certain. Germline assignment: CDR1 DFQATT and CDR2 SNEGSKA (reference sequence). Trimming took off 6 bases at V and 4 bases at J, with 11 bases between the two ends. The CDR3 is 12 residues long.

The CDR3 coding sequence is TGTGCCAGCAGTCCCTCCGGGACTAGCGGGGCAGAGACCCAGTACTTC. Translating it yields CASSPSGTSGAETQYF. The chain employs TRBV3-1 and TRBJ2-5; TRBD2 agrees at 13 bases. J gave up 4 bases and V 6 bases, and 8 bases lay outside the gene matches. Germline-derived CDR1 and CDR2 are LGHDT and YNNKEL (reference sequence). The CDR3 is 16 residues long.

This clonotype was detected only once. This rearrangement joins TRBV10-3 to TRBJ2-5, with 10 positions matching TRBD2. The germline V gene has CDR1 ENHRY and CDR2 SYGVKD. The CDR3 is 16 amino acids. Trimming took 2 bases from V and 2 from J; bases not matched to a gene: 5. The CDR3 DNA reads as TGTGCCATCAGTGAGATTAGCGGGGGGCGACAAGAGACCCAGTACTTC. Its protein product is CAISEISGGRQETQYF.